What follows are 13 T cell receptor beta chains derived from one specimen sequenced in a study of T cells and Merkel cell carcinoma outcomes. Assay used: immunoSEQ multiplex PCR; TCRdb lists only in-frame clones, some missing. This table holds over 15,000 clones, roughly 80% found once. Sequencing was performed on tumor tissue from Merkel cell carcinoma. These TCRs come from a human donor with Merkel cell carcinoma.

This chain uses TRBV5-1 with TRBJ2-3; D is possibly TRBD1 or TRBD2 (5 bases each). Germline CDR1 SGHRS, CDR2 YFSETQ. The CDR3 has 17 amino acids. Trimming stripped 1 base from V and 2 bases from J, with 17 bases between. In DNA form, the CDR3 reads TGCGCCAGCAGCTTGAGGCAGGGCGGGCCGGCCACAGATACGCAGTATTTT. Translation gives CASSLRQGGPATDTQYF.

The J gene is TRBJ2-5, the V gene TRBV5-1, with D unclear. The germline CDR1 and CDR2 sequences are SGHRS and YFSETQ. The CDR3 is 12 residues long. Trimming took 2 bases from V and 1 from J, leaving 3 bases between them. The CDR3 DNA reads as TGCGCCAGCAGCTTCCCCCAAGAGACCCAGTACTTC. It codes for CASSFPQETQYF.

The V call is TRBV29-1, the J call TRBJ2-7, with no clear D. V was clipped by 3 bases and J by 2 bases, with 8 bases between them. The length of the CDR3 is 12 residues. The germline gives CDR1 SQVTM, CDR2 ANQGSEA. CDR3 sequence (DNA): TGCAGCGTTGAGGACGGCACCTACGAGCAGTACTTC. Translated: CSVEDGTYEQYF.

The chain has TRBV7-3 and TRBJ2-3, with 12 positions matching TRBD2. Germline V gene sequence: CDR1 SGHTA, CDR2 FQGTGA. There are 16 residues in the CDR3. J lost 3 bases, V lost 3 bases, and 4 bases had no gene match. CDR3 sequence: CASSFGLAGQTDTQYF. In nucleotides, the CDR3 is TGTGCCAGCAGCTTTGGACTAGCGGGACAGACAGATACGCAGTATTTT.

This rearrangement joins TRBV18 to TRBJ2-7; the match to TRBD2 covers 13 bases. The V and J ends lost 8 bases and 7 bases, in that order; junction bases with no gene match: 11. This CDR3 has 15 amino acids. Germline assignment: CDR1 KGHSH and CDR2 LQKENI. In DNA, the CDR3 is TGTGCCAGCCGTCCCGGACTAGCGGGAGTTGAAGAGCAGTACTTC. This codes for CASRPGLAGVEEQYF.

This rearrangement joins TRBV5-1 to TRBJ2-5; 9 bases line up with TRBD1. Germline assignment: CDR1 SGHRS and CDR2 YFSETQ. CDR3 length: 13 residues. The V and J ends lost 7 bases and 4 bases, in that order; junction bases with no gene match: 5. This chain's CDR3 is CASGTGNGETQYF. The CDR3 nucleotides are TGCGCCAGCGGGACAGGGAACGGAGAGACCCAGTACTTC. The full variable domain, in which reference TRBV5-1 and TRBJ2-5 provide the parts outside the CDR3, is KAGVTQTPRYLIKTRGQQVTLSCSPISGHRSVSWYQQTPGQGLQFLFEYFSETQRNKGNFPGRFSGRQFSNSRSEMNVSTLELGDSALYLCASGTGNGETQYFGPGTRLLVL.

The rearrangement joins TRBV4-1 to TRBJ1-2; D may be TRBD1 (6 bases). The germline CDR1 and CDR2 sequences are MGHRA and YSYEKL. The V gene lost 4 bases and the J gene lost 8 bases, with 17 bases spanning the gap. CDR3 length: 14 residues. CDR3 residues: CASSPGHLSLGYTF. In DNA, the CDR3 is TGCGCCAGCAGCCCGGGACACCTCAGCCTGGGCTACACCTTC.

V is TRBV6-1 and J is TRBJ1-5, with TRBD1 matching over 7 bases. The CDR3 is made up of 15 amino acids. Germline CDR1 MNHNS, CDR2 SASEGT. J was trimmed by 4 bases and V by 5 bases; bases with no gene match: 8. CDR3 protein: CASSPTGAQNQPQHF. CDR3 nucleotide sequence: TGTGCCAGCAGTCCAACAGGGGCCCAAAATCAGCCCCAGCATTTT.

The chain combines TRBV5-1 with TRBJ1-2; TRBD1 aligns across 7 bases. V lost 4 bases and J lost 8; bases outside the gene matches: 8. The germline CDR1 and CDR2 sequences are SGHRS and YFSETQ. CDR3 length: 13 amino acids. The chain's CDR3 is CASSTTGQSGYTF. DNA for the CDR3: TGCGCCAGCAGCACGACAGGGCAGAGCGGCTACACCTTC.

The chain recombines TRBV6-1 with TRBJ1-3, with D maybe TRBD1 (5 bases). The CDR3 loop spans 14 amino acids. Deletions cut 6 bases from V and 0 bases from J, with 9 bases between. The germline V gene encodes CDR1 MNHNS and CDR2 SASEGT. Here the CDR3 reads CASSYDSSGNTIYF. The CDR3 DNA follows: TGTGCCAGCAGCTACGACAGCTCTGGAAACACCATATATTTT.

The gene calls are TRBV2 and TRBJ2-3; 7 positions agree with TRBD1. The CDR3 is 15 residues long. The V and J ends lost 5 bases and 4 bases, in that order; junction bases with no gene match: 9. CDR1 and CDR2 (germline): SNHLY, FYNNEI. The DNA of the CDR3 is TGTGCCAGCAGTAAGGGGGCGCAAAGGGCAGATACGCAGTATTTT. It encodes CASSKGAQRADTQYF.

The CDR3 is CASSQRTGYGYTF. The CDR3, as DNA: TGTGCCAGCAGCCAAAGGACAGGCTATGGCTACACCTTC. V usage is TRBV7-6 and J usage is TRBJ1-2; 7 bases match TRBD1. Germline V gene sequence: CDR1 SGHVS, CDR2 FNYEAQ. V shed 5 bases, J shed 4 bases, and the junction held 4 bases outside the gene matches. This CDR3 has 13 amino acids.

The J gene is TRBJ2-1, the V gene TRBV13; 12 nucleotides match TRBD2. V was clipped by 0 bases and J by 10 bases; unmatched bases: 7. The length of the CDR3 is 16 residues. Germline V gives CDR1 PRHDT, CDR2 FYEKMQ (reference sequence). CDR3 nucleotide sequence: TGTGCCAGCAGCTTAGGTGGACTAGCGGGATCGGAAGAGCAGTTCTTC. Translating it yields CASSLGGLAGSEEQFF. Complete variable domain (other parts from reference TRBV13 and TRBJ2-1): AAGVIQSPRHLIKEKRETATLKCYPIPRHDTVYWYQQGPGQDPQFLISFYEKMQSDKGSIPDRFSAQQFSDYHSELNMSSLELGDSALYFCASSLGGLAGSEEQFFGPGTRLTVL.